These 13 T cell receptor beta chains came from one sample sequenced in a study of T cell responses to AZD1222 COVID-19 vaccine. Sequenced by immunoSEQ multiplex PCR; TCRdb stores in-frame clones only, minus some. The table lists 52,000 or so clones, about 85% of them singletons. This specimen consisted of peripheral blood, obtained on day 0 of MenACWY control vaccination. All receptors derive from an adult in good health.

This sequence joins TRBV9 and TRBJ2-5; D is perhaps TRBD1 (6 bases). V was clipped by 1 base and J by 2 bases, with 12 bases between them. The CDR3 has 15 residues. Germline CDR1 is SGDLS and CDR2 is YYNGEE. Here the CDR3 reads CASSVTGSGQETQYF. CDR3 coding DNA: TGTGCCAGCAGCGTAACAGGGTCGGGTCAAGAGACCCAGTACTTC.

The CDR3 nucleotides read TGTGCCAGCAGTCCAAGGGACATAAACACTGAAGCTTTCTTT. It specifies CASSPRDINTEAFF. This chain uses TRBV2 with TRBJ1-1; D possibly corresponds to TRBD1 (6 bases). The CDR3 extends over 14 amino acids. V was trimmed by 5 bases and J by 2 bases, leaving 12 bases between them. Germline V gene data show CDR1 as SNHLY and CDR2 as FYNNEI.

V usage is TRBV4-3 and J usage is TRBJ2-7; D remains unclear. This CDR3 comprises 14 residues. V was pared by 0 bases and J by 1 base, with 7 bases between. Germline V gives CDR1 LGHNA, CDR2 YSLEER. CDR3 in DNA: TGCGCCAGCAGCCAAGATCCAGGTTCCTACGAGCAGTACTTC. It specifies CASSQDPGSYEQYF.

This sequence joins TRBV25-1 and TRBJ1-3, with 8 bases that match TRBD1. The CDR3 is 15 amino acids. Germline values: CDR1 MGHDK, CDR2 SYGVNS. V lost 7 bases and J lost 6; bases outside the gene matches: 11. CDR3 coding DNA: TGTGCCAGCACCAGAGCCGGGACAGGTCAAAACACCATATATTTT. It is translated as CASTRAGTGQNTIYF.

V and J are TRBV6-2 or TRBV6-3 and TRBJ2-2; TRBD2 matches at 8 bases. CDR3 length equals 16 residues. The junction had 10 bases not matched to a gene; V was cut back by 5 bases and J by 5 bases. Per germline, CDR1 MNHEY and CDR2 SVGEGT. This CDR3 is CASSHPGLVGTGELFF. The CDR3 DNA sequence: TGTGCCAGCAGTCACCCGGGACTAGTTGGGACCGGGGAGCTGTTTTTT.

The V gene is TRBV28, the J gene TRBJ2-7; 12 bases map to TRBD2. The CDR3 runs 15 residues. V trimming: 5 bases; J trimming: 3 bases; junction bases outside the gene matches: 5. Germline V gene sequence: CDR1 MDHEN, CDR2 SYDVKM. The chain's CDR3 is CASSVLAGGLYEQYF. CDR3 in DNA: TGTGCCAGCAGTGTACTAGCGGGAGGTCTCTACGAGCAGTACTTC. Together with reference TRBV28 and TRBJ2-7, the CDR3 gives the full variable domain: DVKVTQSSRYLVKRTGEKVFLECVQDMDHENMFWYRQDPGLGLRLIYFSYDVKMKEKGDIPEGYSVSREKKERFSLILESASTNQTSMYLCASSVLAGGLYEQYFGPGTRLTVT.

The chain combines TRBV6-5 with TRBJ1-6; D call uncertain. The germline gives CDR1 MNHEY, CDR2 SVGAGI. The ends were cut back, 7 bases at V and 7 bases at J, with 14 bases in the middle. The CDR3 loop spans 14 amino acids. The CDR3 coding sequence is TGTGCCAGCAAAGAAGGGTTACTCAATTCACCCCTCCACTTT. Translated, it gives CASKEGLLNSPLHF.

V and J are TRBV7-2 and TRBJ1-1; D is unresolved. The V gene lost 4 bases and the J gene lost 11 bases, with 17 bases spanning the gap. Germline CDR1 is SGHTA and CDR2 is FQGNSA. The CDR3 is 13 amino acids. The CDR3: CASSSDRVHGAFF. In DNA, the CDR3 is TGTGCCAGCAGCTCCGATAGGGTTCATGGGGCTTTCTTT.

This clone came up once. The chain joins TRBV23-1 to TRBJ1-5; possibly TRBD1 for D (6 bases). TRBV23-1 is annotated as an ORF whose role is uncertain. This CDR3 is 16 amino acids long. Trimming removed 4 bases at V and 4 bases at J, with 17 bases between. CDR3 coding DNA: TGCGCCAGCAGTCGCACCACAGGGTTACCGAATCAGCCCCAGCATTTT. As protein: CASSRTTGLPNQPQHF.

J is TRBJ1-4 and V is TRBV18; 7 bases agree with TRBD1. The CDR3 is 18 residues long. V trimming: 3 bases; J trimming: 0 bases; junction bases outside the gene matches: 10. Looked up from germline, CDR1 is KGHSH and CDR2 is LQKENI. The CDR3 bases are TGTGCCAGCTCACCTATGGCAGGGGGTACCGCAACTAATGAAAAACTGTTTTTT. This codes for CASSPMAGGTATNEKLFF.

This chain connects TRBV5-5 to TRBJ1-4; 7 nucleotides agree with TRBD1. Germline-derived CDR1 and CDR2 are SGHKS and YYEKEE (reference sequence). J was trimmed by 4 bases and V by 4 bases; bases with no gene match: 4. The CDR3 spans 14 residues. The CDR3 nucleotides read TGTGCCAGCAGCCCGGGACAGCTTAATGAAAAACTGTTTTTT. Translated, it gives CASSPGQLNEKLFF.

The chain carries TRBV3-1 (or the pseudogene TRBV3-2) and TRBJ1-3, with D possibly matching TRBD1 (5 bases). The CDR3 spans 17 residues. V lost 0 bases and J 3 bases, leaving 15 bases between the germline ends. The germline gives CDR1 LGHDT, CDR2 YNNKEL (reference sequence). The CDR3 DNA sequence: TGTGCCAGCAGCCAAGAAATCGGTAGGGGAAATGGAAACACCATATATTTT. Its translation: CASSQEIGRGNGNTIYF.

The chain carries TRBV11-2 and TRBJ2-1; D gene ambiguous. The V end was cut by 4 bases, the J end by 4 bases, with 11 bases between. This CDR3 contains 14 residues. Germline assignment: CDR1 SGHAT and CDR2 FQNNGV. CDR3 in amino acids: CASSYKTGYNEQFF. CDR3 DNA sequence: TGTGCCAGCAGCTATAAGACTGGGTACAATGAGCAGTTCTTC.